What follows are 8 T cell receptor beta chains derived from one specimen sequenced in a study of blood T cell repertoires in COVID-19. Clones were read by immunoSEQ multiplex PCR, and TCRdb kept only the in-frame ones, dropping some. The sample comprises roughly 140,000 clones, 80% to 90% of which are singletons, and about 11% rests with the top ten. The specimen sequenced was peripheral blood. These receptors came from a woman of 80 years or more with acute or convalescent COVID-19.

The genes are TRBV30 and TRBJ1-2; the D gene is possibly TRBD1 (6 bases). Between the trimmed V and J ends, which lost 0 bases and 7 bases, there was a span of 18 bases. Per the germline V gene, CDR1 is GTSNPN and CDR2 is SVGIG (reference sequence). The CDR3 runs 15 residues. CDR3 sequence: CAWSVLLAGATGYTF. The CDR3 DNA is TGTGCCTGGAGTGTACTTCTGGCAGGGGCGACTGGCTACACCTTC. Filled out from reference TRBV30 and TRBJ1-2, the complete variable domain reads SQTIHQWPATLVQPVGSPLSLECTVEGTSNPNLYWYRQAAGRGLQLLFYSVGIGQISSEVPQNLSASRPQDRQFILSSKKLLLSDSGFYLCAWSVLLAGATGYTFGSGTRLTVV.

The chain uses TRBV5-1 and TRBJ2-2; TRBD1 aligns across 7 bases. Germline trimming cut 4 bases from V and 6 bases from J; bases unmatched to any gene: 6. The CDR3 contains 14 residues. Germline lookup yields CDR1 SGHRS and CDR2 YFSETQ. The CDR3 region is CASSLTGYAGELFF. The CDR3 nucleotides are TGCGCCAGCAGCCTGACAGGGTATGCCGGGGAGCTGTTTTTT.

The chain uses TRBV19 and TRBJ1-5; 7 nucleotides align to TRBD1. Germline V gene sequence: CDR1 LNHDA, CDR2 SQIVND (reference sequence). This CDR3 region has 13 residues. V lost 4 bases and J lost 4; bases outside the gene matches: 1. CDR3 DNA sequence: TGTGCCAGTAGTACGGGACAGAATCAGCCCCAGCATTTT. It codes for CASSTGQNQPQHF.

This chain links TRBV11-1 with TRBJ2-1, with a possible D match to TRBD1 (5 bases). The CDR3 length is 13 residues. V was shortened by 4 bases and J by 7 bases, with 11 bases between the two germline ends. Germline V CDR1 and CDR2: SGHAT, FQDESV (reference sequence). CDR3 amino acids: CASSSGQTNEQFF. The CDR3 DNA is TGTGCCAGCAGCTCAGGGCAGACGAATGAGCAGTTCTTC.

The genes are TRBV15 and TRBJ1-4; possibly TRBD1 for D (5 bases). The V gene's germline CDR1 is LNHNV and CDR2 YYDKDF (reference sequence). The CDR3 is made up of 15 amino acids. V was clipped by 0 bases and J by 8 bases, with 13 bases between them. The CDR3 is CATSREGGVGEKLFF. CDR3 sequence (DNA): TGTGCCACCAGCAGAGAGGGAGGGGTTGGCGAAAAACTGTTTTTT.

This chain links TRBV13 with TRBJ1-1; tentatively, D is TRBD1 (6 bases). CDR1 is PRHDT and CDR2 is FYEKMQ in the germline V gene (reference sequence). V lost 4 bases, J lost 0 bases, and 9 bases lay in between. CDR3 length equals 14 residues. The CDR3 DNA is TGTGCCAGCAGCTCTGGACAGCTGAACACTGAAGCTTTCTTT. Its protein product is CASSSGQLNTEAFF.

This clone came up a few times. Written as DNA, the CDR3 is TGTGCCAGCAGCCAAGTTGCGGCCTACTATGGCTACACCTTC. This codes for CASSQVAAYYGYTF. The chain uses TRBV14 and TRBJ1-2; D gene ambiguous. Germline-derived CDR1 and CDR2 are SGHDN and FVKESK. The CDR3 sequence is 14 residues long. Trimming left V 1 base short and J 3 bases short, with 9 bases between. Full variable domain (remainder filled in from reference TRBV14 and TRBJ1-2): EAGVTQFPSHSVIEKGQTVTLRCDPISGHDNLYWYRRVMGKEIKFLLHFVKESKQDESGMPNNRFLAERTGGTYSTLKVQPAELEDSGVYFCASSQVAAYYGYTFGSGTRLTVV.

CDR3 in DNA: TGCGCCAGCAGCTTGGGCGGACAGGGTCAGGAACCCCTCCACTTT. Its translation is CASSLGGQGQEPLHF. V usage is TRBV5-1 and J usage is TRBJ1-6; 8 positions agree with TRBD1. Germline V CDR1 and CDR2: SGHRS, YFSETQ. The CDR3 has 15 amino acids. J was trimmed by 12 bases and V by 0 bases; bases with no gene match: 8.